The next 11 T cell receptor beta chains were all read from a single sample in a study of T cell changes during pregnancy in multiple sclerosis. Data came from immunoSEQ multiplex PCR; TCRdb stores just in-frame clones and leaves some out. The table includes 65,000 or so clones, 90% detected once. Here the sequenced sample was peripheral blood, taken in the second trimester of pregnancy. The receptors originated from a female donor in good health, enrolled as a control in a pregnancy study.

CDR3 bases: TGTGCCAGCAGCTTAAACAGGGTCATGAACACTGAAGCTTTCTTT. The encoded protein is CASSLNRVMNTEAFF. The chain joins TRBV5-5 to TRBJ1-1; D may be TRBD1 (6 bases). The V end lost 2 bases, the J end lost 0 bases, and 11 bases lay between the germline ends. This CDR3 is built from 15 residues. Germline V CDR1 and CDR2: SGHKS, YYEKEE (reference sequence).

V is TRBV7-3 and J is TRBJ2-1; 9 bases are a match to TRBD2. From germline, CDR1 is SGHTA and CDR2 FQGTGA. The ends lost 1 base at V and 7 bases at J; junction bases unmatched: 5. The CDR3 is 15 amino acids. For the CDR3, the DNA is TGTGCCAGCAGCTTAAGCGGGGGGGCCTTTAATGAGCAGTTCTTC. Translated: CASSLSGGAFNEQFF. The full variable domain, in which reference TRBV7-3 and TRBJ2-1 provide the parts outside the CDR3, is GAGVSQTPSNKVTEKGKYVELRCDPISGHTALYWYRQSLGQGPEFLIYFQGTGAADDSGLPNDRFFAVRPEGSVSTLKIQRTERGDSAVYLCASSLSGGAFNEQFFGPGTRLTVL.

This clone was seen only once. The chain carries TRBV27 and TRBJ2-3; possibly TRBD1 for D (5 bases). Trimming shortened V by 2 bases and J by 6 bases, and 9 bases separated the two germline ends. Germline CDR1 and CDR2: MNHEY and SMNVEV (reference sequence). There are 13 residues in the CDR3. This CDR3 is CASSLISGDTQYF. CDR3 coding DNA: TGTGCCAGCAGTTTAATCTCAGGGGATACGCAGTATTTT.

V and J are TRBV6-1 and TRBJ1-4; D is unresolved. Germline-derived CDR1 and CDR2 are MNHNS and SASEGT. V was trimmed by 1 base and J by 11 bases, leaving 8 bases between them. There are 12 residues in the CDR3. The CDR3 DNA reads as TGTGCCAGCAGTGAAGTCGGGGAGAAACTGTTTTTT. This codes for CASSEVGEKLFF.

The rearrangement uses TRBV15 and TRBJ2-6, with D tentatively TRBD1 (5 bases). Trimming shortened V by 0 bases and J by 0 bases, and 12 bases separated the two germline ends. The length of the CDR3 is 18 residues. From germline, CDR1 is LNHNV and CDR2 YYDKDF (reference sequence). The CDR3 region is CATSRDPADSSGANVLTF. CDR3 coding DNA: TGTGCCACCAGCAGAGATCCCGCAGACAGCTCTGGGGCCAACGTCCTGACTTTC.

The rearrangement joins TRBV18 to TRBJ1-1; possibly TRBD1 for D (6 bases). CDR3 size: 15 residues. The germline V gene encodes CDR1 KGHSH and CDR2 LQKENI. V was clipped by 3 bases and J by 0 bases, with 11 bases between them. The CDR3 DNA follows: TGTGCCAGCTCACCTCGACAGGAGTTGAACACTGAAGCTTTCTTT. This gives the protein CASSPRQELNTEAFF.

Only a few counts were recorded for this clone. The V and J genes are TRBV28 and TRBJ1-1, with D unresolved. Trimming stripped 4 bases from V and 0 bases from J, with 6 bases between. The germline gives CDR1 MDHEN, CDR2 SYDVKM. The CDR3 length is 13 residues. CDR3 residues: CASSYSMNTEAFF. CDR3 coding DNA: TGTGCCAGCAGTTACAGTATGAACACTGAAGCTTTCTTT.

The chain has TRBV11-1 and TRBJ2-1; 8 bases fit TRBD2. This CDR3 is 16 amino acids long. CDR1 is SGHAT and CDR2 is FQDESV in the germline V gene (reference sequence). Unmatched junction bases numbered 8, after V lost 5 bases and J lost 2 bases. This chain's CDR3 is CASSPDIAGTYNEQFF. The CDR3 DNA sequence: TGTGCCAGCAGCCCTGACATAGCGGGGACCTACAATGAGCAGTTCTTC. Full variable domain (missing parts from reference TRBV11-1 and TRBJ2-1): EAEVAQSPRYKITEKSQAVAFWCDPISGHATLYWYRQILGQGPELLVQFQDESVVDDSQLPKDRFSAERLKGVDSTLKIQPAELGDSAMYLCASSPDIAGTYNEQFFGPGTRLTVL.

The chain has TRBV19 and TRBJ2-1; D is unresolved. CDR1 and CDR2 (germline): LNHDA, SQIVND (reference sequence). Trimming took 5 bases from V and 8 from J, leaving 16 bases between them. The CDR3 has 14 amino acids. The CDR3 region has the DNA TGTGCCAGTAGTCGTGAGTGGAAGACTTATGAGCAGTTCTTC. Amino acids: CASSREWKTYEQFF.

The CDR3 loop is CASSQDNTPAGYGYTF. CDR3 sequence (DNA): TGTGCCAGCAGCCAAGATAACACCCCGGCAGGCTATGGCTACACCTTC. The chain has TRBV4-2 and TRBJ1-2; D is unresolved. V lost 0 bases, J lost 4 bases, and 15 bases lay in between. The CDR3 is 16 amino acids. Germline V gene lookup returns CDR1 LGHNA and CDR2 YNFKEQ.

The table lists this clone with a count of one. The chain combines TRBV10-3 with TRBJ2-7, with D tentatively TRBD1 (5 bases). V was cut by 4 bases and J by 3 bases, with 10 bases left in between. Per germline, CDR1 ENHRY and CDR2 SYGVKD. CDR3 length: 13 amino acids. CDR3 sequence: CAISVGPDYEQYF. DNA of the CDR3: TGTGCCATCAGTGTGGGGCCAGACTACGAGCAGTACTTC.